A selection of T cell receptor beta chains follows, all from one sample in a study of T cells in localized non-small cell lung cancer. TCRdb's copy holds only in-frame clones and misses some; the assay was immunoSEQ multiplex PCR. The data contain 11,000 or so clones, 70% to 90% of them singletons. This specimen was peripheral blood, taken before any cancer treatment. These receptors were collected from a male donor older than 55 with stage III lung adenocarcinoma. Both conserved end residues are part of each CDR3. A D gene is named only where the DNA matches it firmly. Part of the rows lack a size; the others show once, few, many or a class for expanded clones.

CDR3	DNA	D	size	J	V
CASSQGPGKDTEAFF	TGCGCCAGCAGCCAAGGACCGGGGAAGGACACTGAAGCTTTCTTT	-	-	TRBJ1-1	TRBV4-1
CASSLDVGSGNTIYF	TGTGCCAGCAGCTTAGATGTGGGATCCGGAAACACCATATATTTT	-	-	TRBJ1-3	TRBV7-8
CASSLEASGGGDTQYF	TGTGCCAGCAGCTTGGAGGCTAGCGGGGGCGGTGATACGCAGTATTTT	TRBD2	-	TRBJ2-3	TRBV5-6
CASSIEQGRETQYF	TGTGCCAGTAGTATAGAACAGGGGCGGGAGACCCAGTACTTC	TRBD1	-	TRBJ2-5	TRBV19
CASRSDSGTGNTIYF	TGTGCCAGCAGGTCGGACAGTGGGACTGGAAACACCATATATTTT	-	-	TRBJ1-3	TRBV6-5
CASFSPSDRNNEQFF	TGTGCCAGTTTTTCACCCTCGGACAGGAACAATGAGCAGTTCTTC	TRBD1	few	TRBJ2-1	TRBV6-5
CASSPGPNTEAFF	TGTGCCAGCAGTCCCGGACCAAACACTGAAGCTTTCTTT	-	-	TRBJ1-1	TRBV6-6
CAISVQSAGGNYGYTF	TGTGCCATCAGTGTTCAATCTGCAGGGGGCAACTATGGCTACACCTTC	TRBD1	-	TRBJ1-2	TRBV10-3
CASSRTLNTEAFF	TGTGCCAGCAGCCGGACCCTGAACACTGAAGCTTTCTTT	-	-	TRBJ1-1	TRBV7-3
CASSQWAEQYF	TGTGCCAGCAGCCAGTGGGCCGAGCAGTACTTC	-	once	TRBJ2-7	TRBV4-2
CASSFGQDTEAFF	TGTGCCAGCAGCTTTGGACAGGACACTGAAGCTTTCTTT	TRBD1	-	TRBJ1-1	TRBV7-9
CASSGHPGQGVGGYTF	TGTGCCAGCAGCGGACATCCGGGACAGGGGGTAGGTGGCTACACCTTC	-	once	TRBJ1-2	TRBV21-1
CASSRPGTGNYGYTF	TGTGCCAGCAGTCGTCCCGGGACGGGCAACTATGGCTACACCTTC	-	-	TRBJ1-2	TRBV28
CASSPRGQGNQPQHF	TGTGCCAGCAGCCCCCGGGGCCAGGGTAATCAGCCCCAGCATTTT	-	-	TRBJ1-5	TRBV7-9
CASSLGVGQYNEQFF	TGTGCCAGCAGCTTAGGTGTCGGGCAATACAATGAGCAGTTCTTC	-	-	TRBJ2-1	TRBV7-3
CASSLQGANYEQYF	TGTGCCAGCAGCCTACAGGGGGCGAACTACGAGCAGTACTTC	TRBD1	few	TRBJ2-7	TRBV27
CASSGRLAGPGNEQFF	TGTGCCAGCAGCGGTCGACTAGCGGGACCCGGGAATGAGCAGTTCTTC	TRBD2	-	TRBJ2-1	TRBV7-9
CASSVAGGSYNEQFF	TGTGCCAGCAGCGTAGCGGGGGGCTCCTACAATGAGCAGTTCTTC	TRBD2	-	TRBJ2-1	TRBV9
CASSEGQGRSYEQYF	TGTGCCAGCAGCGAGGGACAGGGGCGATCCTACGAGCAGTACTTC	TRBD1	-	TRBJ2-7	TRBV6-1
CASSEGETDFNYEQYF	TGTGCCAGCAGCGAGGGGGAGACAGATTTTAACTACGAGCAGTACTTC	-	-	TRBJ2-7	TRBV5-8
CASSLEGSGANVLTF	TGTGCCAGCAGCTTGGAGGGATCTGGGGCCAACGTCCTGACTTTC	-	-	TRBJ2-6	TRBV5-8
CASSQSGTSGRGDTQYF	TGCGCCAGCAGCCAATCCGGGACTAGCGGGAGAGGAGATACGCAGTATTTT	TRBD2	-	TRBJ2-3	TRBV4-3
CSVGLEGLYQETQYF	TGCAGCGTTGGCCTTGAGGGGCTGTACCAAGAGACCCAGTACTTC	-	-	TRBJ2-5	TRBV29-1
CASSSEQGPQPQHF	TGTGCCAGCAGTTCTGAACAGGGCCCTCAGCCCCAGCATTTT	-	-	TRBJ1-5	TRBV6-6
CAIRGSDRGNYEQYF	TGTGCCATCAGAGGCTCGGACAGGGGAAACTACGAGCAGTACTTC	TRBD1	-	TRBJ2-7	TRBV10-3
CASSLTGQGNTGELFF	TGTGCCAGCAGTTTAACGGGACAGGGGAACACCGGGGAGCTGTTTTTT	TRBD1	-	TRBJ2-2	TRBV28
CSAHGGQGSDTQYF	TGCAGCGCTCACGGGGGACAGGGGTCAGATACGCAGTATTTT	TRBD1	-	TRBJ2-3	TRBV29-1
CASSFGTGIGNEQFF	TGTGCCAGCAGTTTCGGGACAGGGATTGGCAATGAGCAGTTCTTC	TRBD1	-	TRBJ2-1	TRBV6-4
CASTGGGSTEAFF	TGTGCCAGCACCGGGGGGGGGTCAACTGAAGCTTTCTTT	-	-	TRBJ1-1	TRBV6-1
CASAGQPNNEQFF	TGTGCCAGTGCGGGCCAGCCAAACAATGAGCAGTTCTTC	-	-	TRBJ2-1	TRBV6-5
CASSPRDREHEQFF	TGTGCCAGCAGCCCCCGGGACAGGGAACATGAGCAGTTCTTC	TRBD1	few	TRBJ2-1	TRBV11-1
CASSLGLSPDTQYF	TGTGCCAGCTCACTAGGACTATCCCCGGATACGCAGTATTTT	-	-	TRBJ2-3	TRBV18
CASSVASGSEQYF	TGTGCCAGCAGCGTAGCTAGCGGGAGCGAGCAGTACTTC	TRBD2	-	TRBJ2-7	TRBV9
CASSLSGGGSDTQYF	TGTGCCAGCAGCCTCAGCGGGGGGGGGTCAGATACGCAGTATTTT	TRBD2	-	TRBJ2-3	TRBV7-6
CASSLARDQPQHF	TGTGCCAGCAGCTTAGCCAGGGATCAGCCCCAGCATTTT	-	-	TRBJ1-5	TRBV7-2
CASTLGGGREETQYF	TGTGCCAGCACCTTGGGGGGGGGCCGGGAAGAGACCCAGTACTTC	-	few	TRBJ2-5	TRBV28
CASSQDRNYGYTF	TGCGCCAGCAGCCAAGATCGGAACTATGGCTACACCTTC	-	-	TRBJ1-2	TRBV4-1
CASSPEGSEQYF	TGTGCCAGCTCACCTGAGGGGTCCGAGCAGTACTTC	-	-	TRBJ2-7	TRBV18
CASSLTGGSYSGNTIYF	TGTGCCAGCAGCTTAACGGGGGGCTCATACTCTGGAAACACCATATATTTT	-	-	TRBJ1-3	TRBV11-2
CASSEGYGTSGTPYEQYF	TGTGCCAGCAGTGAGGGATATGGGACTAGCGGTACCCCCTACGAGCAGTACTTC	TRBD2	-	TRBJ2-7	TRBV25-1
CASSPSRREQFF	TGTGCCAGCTCACCAAGTAGGCGCGAGCAGTTCTTC	-	-	TRBJ2-1	TRBV18
CASSLGAPTDTQYF	TGTGCCAGCAGCTTAGGTGCGCCCACAGATACGCAGTATTTT	-	once	TRBJ2-3	TRBV7-7